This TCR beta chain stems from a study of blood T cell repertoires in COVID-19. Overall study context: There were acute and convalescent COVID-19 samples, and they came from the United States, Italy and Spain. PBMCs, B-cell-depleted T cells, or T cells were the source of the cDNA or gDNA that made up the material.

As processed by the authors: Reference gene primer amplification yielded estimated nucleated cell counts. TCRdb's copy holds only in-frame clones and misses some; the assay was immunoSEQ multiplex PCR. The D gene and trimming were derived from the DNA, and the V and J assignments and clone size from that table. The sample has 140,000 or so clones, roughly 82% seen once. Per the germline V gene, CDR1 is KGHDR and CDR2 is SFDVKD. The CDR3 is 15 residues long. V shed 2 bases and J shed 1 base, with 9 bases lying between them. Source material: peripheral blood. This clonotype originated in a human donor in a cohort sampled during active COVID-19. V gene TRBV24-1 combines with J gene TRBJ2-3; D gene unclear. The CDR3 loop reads CATSDSGQGTDTQYF. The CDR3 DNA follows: TGTGCCACCAGTGATTCCGGCCAGGGCACAGATACGCAGTATTTT.